This record covers a single T cell receptor (beta chain). This clonotype was found many times. Its antigen remains unidentified. No per-base quality is available; no much larger clone lies one base away. V sheds 6 bases and J sheds 4 bases, leaving 15 bases between their ends. The CDR3 holds 14 amino acids from the cysteine to the phenylalanine. CDR3 DNA is the only sequence kept; it has 42 bases, read in frame from the first base. The germline V gene specifies MNHNS as CDR1 and SASEGT as CDR2. Ficoll-Paque density gradient centrifugation was the method used to isolate PBMCs. This specimen belongs to a study of T-cell memory formation after mild COVID-19 (TCRdb year 2021). With respect to the entire study: Most TCR sequence clusters were specific to one of the two donors. The cohort comprised two young, previously healthy adult volunteers, one female and one male. Longitudinal TCRalpha and TCRbeta repertoire sequencing tracked T-cell clones expanding and contracting after mild COVID-19 in two donors.

The listed sequencing device is Illumina NovaSeq 6000. TCRalpha and TCRbeta cDNA libraries were constructed by 5'RACE with constant-segment primers, with sample barcodes and unique molecular identifiers being introduced. Trizol reagent was used to extract RNA from every sample. Library amplification was performed in two PCR steps, and a second sample barcode and Illumina TruSeq adapters were introduced in the second step. The libraries were sequenced on an Illumina NovaSeq using 2 x 150 bp paired-end reads. From the authors' description of their analysis: Reads were demultiplexed and collapsed into UMI-guided consensus sequences with migec v1.2.7. Using mixcr v2.1.11, UMI consensuses were aligned to TRA and TRB V and J templates and then assembled into clonotypes. Expanded or contracted clonotypes were those called significant by both edgeR and NoisET, with noise models trained on biological replicates. edgeR calls used a false discovery rate-adjusted p below 0.01 and a log2 fold-change threshold of 1. PCA with hierarchical clustering of max-normalized trajectories of the 1000 most abundant clonotypes was used as exploratory dynamics analysis. The CD4 or CD8 phenotype of responding clones was assigned using the separately sequenced CD4+ and CD8+ repertoires. Using fastp at Q25 and MiXCR, TCRdb reprocessed the public reads and kept productive beta chains. Duplicate CDR3 protein sequences are folded into a single record with the most common DNA and genes. TCRdb's processing, not the authors', yielded these V and J calls. For this sample the table gives hundreds of thousands of distinct CDR3 sequences, of which 15% to 20% were detected only once. The ten largest clones capture less than 10% of the sample.

Here is what the overall study found, with its caveats: Some responding clones were detected in pre-infection memory, which suggested that pre-existing cross-reactive memory T cells had joined the SARS-CoV-2 response. Clones that contracted from day 15 to 85 showed balanced CD4/CD8 phenotypes, whereas a second wave of clones that expanded from day 15 to 37 leaned towards CD4+. SARS-CoV-2 specificity of the second-wave clones peaking on day 37 was not confirmed. Only a couple of mild cases were covered by the study, and larger cohorts that include severe cases with pre-infection samples were considered necessary. Contracting CD4+ clones were located mainly in the CM and EM memory subsets, whereas CD8+ clones were found to be enriched in EMRA.

The source is an adult woman who had mild COVID-19 (a few samples of this study predate the infection). The sample titles of this study are shuffled in the database, so cell type and time point are left out; the donor was told from shared clones. Sequenced: PBMCs or a T cell subset sorted from them (not recorded which). The chain is assembled from TRBV6-1 and TRBJ1-1, with TRBD1 as a weak D call on 6 bases. The CDR3 reads CASRRTGSATEAFF. The bases read TGTGCCAGCAGGAGAACAGGGAGTGCCACTGAAGCTTTCTTT.